This T cell receptor (beta chain) was captured in a study of blood T cell repertoires in COVID-19. Study-wide context: In each case, the material was cDNA or gDNA derived from T cells, B-cell-depleted T cells, or PBMCs.

TCRdb's copy holds only in-frame clones and misses some; the assay was immunoSEQ multiplex PCR. The table shows about 250,000 clones, with over 70% occurring only once. V dropped 2 bases and J dropped 3 bases, with 8 bases sitting between them. Per germline, CDR1 KGHSH and CDR2 LQKENI. There are 15 residues in the CDR3. The sample taken for sequencing was peripheral blood. This receptor was identified in a man in his forties with active or convalescent COVID-19. The chain uses TRBV18 and TRBJ1-6; D might be TRBD1 (5 bases). This chain's CDR3 is CASSPGGNYNSPLHF. The CDR3 nucleotides are TGTGCCAGCTCACCAGGGGGGAACTATAATTCACCCCTCCACTTT.